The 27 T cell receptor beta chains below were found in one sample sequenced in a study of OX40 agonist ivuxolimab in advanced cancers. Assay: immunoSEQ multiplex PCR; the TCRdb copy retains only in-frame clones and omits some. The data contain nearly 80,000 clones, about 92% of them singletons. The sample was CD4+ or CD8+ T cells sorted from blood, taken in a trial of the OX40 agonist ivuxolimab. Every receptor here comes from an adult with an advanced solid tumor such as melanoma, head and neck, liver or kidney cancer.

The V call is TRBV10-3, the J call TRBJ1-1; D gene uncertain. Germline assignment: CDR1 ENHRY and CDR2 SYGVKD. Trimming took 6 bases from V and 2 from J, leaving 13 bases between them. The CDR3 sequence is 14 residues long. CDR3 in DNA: TGTGCCATCAGGGACGGCAGGAGAAACACTGAAGCTTTCTTT. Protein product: CAIRDGRRNTEAFF.

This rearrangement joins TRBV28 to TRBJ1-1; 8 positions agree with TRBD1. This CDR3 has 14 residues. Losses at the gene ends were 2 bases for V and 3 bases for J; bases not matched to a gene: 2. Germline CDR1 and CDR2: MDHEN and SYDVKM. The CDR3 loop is CASSLAGGHTEAFF. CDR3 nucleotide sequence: TGTGCCAGCAGTTTAGCAGGGGGCCACACTGAAGCTTTCTTT.

The CDR3: CASIWRDSYNEQFF. CDR3 nucleotides: TGTGCCAGCATATGGCGGGACTCCTACAATGAGCAGTTCTTC. This rearrangement joins TRBV2 to TRBJ2-1, with D maybe TRBD2 (6 bases). Germline values: CDR1 SNHLY, CDR2 FYNNEI. The CDR3 has 14 residues. V was shortened by 7 bases and J by 0 bases, with 10 bases between the two germline ends.

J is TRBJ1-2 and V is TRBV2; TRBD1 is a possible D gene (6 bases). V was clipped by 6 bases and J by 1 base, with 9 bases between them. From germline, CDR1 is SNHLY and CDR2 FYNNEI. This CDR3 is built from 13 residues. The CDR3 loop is CASRDSYNYGYTF. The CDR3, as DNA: TGTGCCAGCAGGGACAGTTATAACTATGGCTACACCTTC. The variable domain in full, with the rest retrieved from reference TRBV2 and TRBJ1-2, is EPEVTQTPSHQVTQMGQEVILRCVPISNHLYFYWYRQILGQKVEFLVSFYNNEISEKSEIFDDQFSVERPDGSNFTLKIRSTKLEDSAMYFCASRDSYNYGYTFGSGTRLTVV.

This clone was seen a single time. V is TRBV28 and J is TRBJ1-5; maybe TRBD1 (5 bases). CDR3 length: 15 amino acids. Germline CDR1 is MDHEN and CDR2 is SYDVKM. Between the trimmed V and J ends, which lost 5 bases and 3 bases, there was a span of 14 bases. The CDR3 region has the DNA TGTGCCAGCAGTCGCTCCGGGGGGAACAATCAGCCCCAGCATTTT. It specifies CASSRSGGNNQPQHF. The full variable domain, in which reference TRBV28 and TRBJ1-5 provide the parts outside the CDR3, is DVKVTQSSRYLVKRTGEKVFLECVQDMDHENMFWYRQDPGLGLRLIYFSYDVKMKEKGDIPEGYSVSREKKERFSLILESASTNQTSMYLCASSRSGGNNQPQHFGDGTRLSIL.

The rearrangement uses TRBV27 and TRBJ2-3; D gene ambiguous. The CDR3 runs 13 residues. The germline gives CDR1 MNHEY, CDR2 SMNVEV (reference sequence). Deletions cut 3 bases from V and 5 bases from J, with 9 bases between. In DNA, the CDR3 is TGTGCCAGCAGTTTTGCGGACCGAGATACGCAGTATTTT. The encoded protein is CASSFADRDTQYF.

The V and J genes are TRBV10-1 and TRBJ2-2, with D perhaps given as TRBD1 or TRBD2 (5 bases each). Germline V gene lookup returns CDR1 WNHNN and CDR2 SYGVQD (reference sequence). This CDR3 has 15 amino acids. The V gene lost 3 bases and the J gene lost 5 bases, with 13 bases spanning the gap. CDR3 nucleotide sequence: TGCGCCAGCAGTGATAACGTGGGGACGACCGGGGAGCTGTTTTTT. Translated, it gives CASSDNVGTTGELFF.

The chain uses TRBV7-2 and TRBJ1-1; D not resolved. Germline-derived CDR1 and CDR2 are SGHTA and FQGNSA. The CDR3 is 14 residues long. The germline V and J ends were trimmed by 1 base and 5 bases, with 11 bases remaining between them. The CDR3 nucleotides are TGTGCCAGCAGCTTAGGGGGTCCGGGAACTGAAGCTTTCTTT. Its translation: CASSLGGPGTEAFF.

CDR3 residues: CASSLASAGGTETQYF. The CDR3 nucleotides are TGCGCCAGCAGCTTGGCATCGGCAGGGGGCACGGAGACCCAGTACTTC. The chain employs TRBV5-1 and TRBJ2-5, with TRBD1 identical over 8 bases. The CDR3 sequence is 16 residues long. Per the germline V gene, CDR1 is SGHRS and CDR2 is YFSETQ. V lost 0 bases, J lost 5 bases, and 9 bases stayed unmatched. Full variable domain (rest looked up from reference TRBV5-1 and TRBJ2-5): KAGVTQTPRYLIKTRGQQVTLSCSPISGHRSVSWYQQTPGQGLQFLFEYFSETQRNKGNFPGRFSGRQFSNSRSEMNVSTLELGDSALYLCASSLASAGGTETQYFGPGTRLLVL.

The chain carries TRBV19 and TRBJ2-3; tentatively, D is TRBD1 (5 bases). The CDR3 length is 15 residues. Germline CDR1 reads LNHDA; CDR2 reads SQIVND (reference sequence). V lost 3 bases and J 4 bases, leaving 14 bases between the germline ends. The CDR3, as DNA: TGTGCCAGTAGTATTTCAGACAGCAAGGCAGATACGCAGTATTTT. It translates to CASSISDSKADTQYF.

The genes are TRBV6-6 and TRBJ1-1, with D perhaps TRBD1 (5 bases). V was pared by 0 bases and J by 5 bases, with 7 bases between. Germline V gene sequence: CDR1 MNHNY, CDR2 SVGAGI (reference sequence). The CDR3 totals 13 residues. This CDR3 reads CASSYSRDTEAFF. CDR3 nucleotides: TGTGCCAGCAGTTACTCCAGGGATACTGAAGCTTTCTTT.

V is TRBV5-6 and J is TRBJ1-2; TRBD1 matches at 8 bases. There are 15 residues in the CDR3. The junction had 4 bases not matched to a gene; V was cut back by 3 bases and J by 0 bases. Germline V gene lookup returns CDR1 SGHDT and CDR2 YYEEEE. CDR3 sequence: CASSSWTGTNYGYTF. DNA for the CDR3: TGTGCCAGCAGCTCCTGGACAGGGACTAACTATGGCTACACCTTC. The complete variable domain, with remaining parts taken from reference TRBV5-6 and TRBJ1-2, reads DAGVTQSPTHLIKTRGQQVTLRCSPKSGHDTVSWYQQALGQGPQFIFQYYEEEERQRGNFPDRFSGHQFPNYSSELNVNALLLGDSALYLCASSSWTGTNYGYTFGSGTRLTVV.

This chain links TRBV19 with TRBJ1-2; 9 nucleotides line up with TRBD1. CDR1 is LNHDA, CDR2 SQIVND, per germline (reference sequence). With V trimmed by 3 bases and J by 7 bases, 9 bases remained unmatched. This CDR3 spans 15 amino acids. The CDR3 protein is CASSIWDRELFGYTF. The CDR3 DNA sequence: TGTGCCAGTAGTATCTGGGACAGGGAATTGTTTGGCTACACCTTC.

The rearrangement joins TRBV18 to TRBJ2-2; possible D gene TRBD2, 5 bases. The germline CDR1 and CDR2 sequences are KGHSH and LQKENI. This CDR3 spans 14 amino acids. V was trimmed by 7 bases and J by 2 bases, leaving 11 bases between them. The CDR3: CASLNGINTGELFF. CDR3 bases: TGTGCCAGCTTAAACGGGATTAACACCGGGGAGCTGTTTTTT.

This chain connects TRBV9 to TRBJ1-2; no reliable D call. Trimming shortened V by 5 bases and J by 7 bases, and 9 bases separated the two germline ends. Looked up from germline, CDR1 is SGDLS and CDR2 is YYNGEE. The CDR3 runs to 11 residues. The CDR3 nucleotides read TGTGCCAGCAGGTCGGGTCCTGGCTACACCTTC. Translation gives CASRSGPGYTF.

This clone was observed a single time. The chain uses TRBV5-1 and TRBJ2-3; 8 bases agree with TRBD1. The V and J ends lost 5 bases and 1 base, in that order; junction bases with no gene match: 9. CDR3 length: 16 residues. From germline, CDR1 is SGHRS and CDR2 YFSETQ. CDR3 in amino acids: CASRFSPGQGTDTQYF. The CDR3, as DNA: TGCGCCAGCAGATTCTCACCGGGACAGGGCACAGATACGCAGTATTTT.

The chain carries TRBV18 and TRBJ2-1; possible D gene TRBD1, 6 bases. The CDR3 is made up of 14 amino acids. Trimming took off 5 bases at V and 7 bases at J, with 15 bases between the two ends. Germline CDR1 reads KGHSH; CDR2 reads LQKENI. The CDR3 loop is CASSETGPGNEQFF. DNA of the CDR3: TGTGCCAGCTCAGAGACAGGCCCGGGAAATGAGCAGTTCTTC.

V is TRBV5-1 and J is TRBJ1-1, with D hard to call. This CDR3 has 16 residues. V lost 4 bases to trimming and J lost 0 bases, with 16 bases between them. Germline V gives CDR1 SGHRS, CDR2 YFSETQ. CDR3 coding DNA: TGCGCCAGCAGCCTGTCGGGGTTTGGGATGAACACTGAAGCTTTCTTT. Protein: CASSLSGFGMNTEAFF.

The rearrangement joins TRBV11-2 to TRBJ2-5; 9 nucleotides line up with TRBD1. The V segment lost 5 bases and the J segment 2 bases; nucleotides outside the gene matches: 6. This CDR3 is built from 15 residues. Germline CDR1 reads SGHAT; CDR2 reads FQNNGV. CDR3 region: CASSPGQGYQETQYF. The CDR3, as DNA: TGTGCCAGCAGCCCCGGACAGGGGTATCAAGAGACCCAGTACTTC.

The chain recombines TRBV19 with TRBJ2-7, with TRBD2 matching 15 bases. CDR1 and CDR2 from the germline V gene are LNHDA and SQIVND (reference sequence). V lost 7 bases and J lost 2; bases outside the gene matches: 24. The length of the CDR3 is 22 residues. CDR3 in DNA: TGTGCCAGTACCACCAACCTATATAGAAACAAGGGGACTAGCGGGGGGCCCTACGAGCAGTACGTC. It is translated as CASTTNLYRNKGTSGGPYEQYV.

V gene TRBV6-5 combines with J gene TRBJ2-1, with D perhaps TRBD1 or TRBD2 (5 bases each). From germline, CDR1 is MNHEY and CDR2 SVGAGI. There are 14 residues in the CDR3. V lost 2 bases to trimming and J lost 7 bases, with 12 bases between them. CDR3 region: CASSYPDGANEQFF. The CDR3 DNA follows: TGTGCCAGCAGTTACCCGGACGGGGCTAATGAGCAGTTCTTC.

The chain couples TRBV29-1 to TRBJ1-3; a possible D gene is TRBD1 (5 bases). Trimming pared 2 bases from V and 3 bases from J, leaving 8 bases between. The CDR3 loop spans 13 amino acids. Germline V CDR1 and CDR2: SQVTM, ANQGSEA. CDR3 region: CSVEQGGGNTIYF. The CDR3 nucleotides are TGCAGCGTTGAACAGGGTGGTGGAAACACCATATATTTT. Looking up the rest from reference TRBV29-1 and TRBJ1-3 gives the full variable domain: SAVISQKPSRDICQRGTSLTIQCQVDSQVTMMFWYRQQPGQSLTLIATANQGSEATYESGFVIDKFPISRPNLTFSTLTVSNMSPEDSSIYLCSVEQGGGNTIYFGEGSWLTVV.

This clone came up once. CDR3 sequence reads: CAWSRSFSYNEQFF. The CDR3 DNA reads as TGTGCCTGGAGTCGTAGTTTCTCCTACAATGAGCAGTTCTTC. The chain carries TRBV30 and TRBJ2-1; no firm D call. Germline CDR1 reads GTSNPN; CDR2 reads SVGIG (reference sequence). The length of the CDR3 is 14 residues. Trimming cost V 2 bases and J 0 bases, with 8 bases left between them.

Here the CDR3 reads CASSPSGGHSYNEQFF. In DNA form, the CDR3 reads TGTGCCAGCAGCCCCTCTGGGGGACATTCCTACAATGAGCAGTTCTTC. The J gene is TRBJ2-1, the V gene TRBV7-8, with D possibly TRBD1 on 6 matching bases. The germline V gene has CDR1 SGHVS and CDR2 FQNEAQ. CDR3 length: 16 amino acids. With 5 bases removed from V and 1 base from J, the gap between germline ends came to 15 bases.

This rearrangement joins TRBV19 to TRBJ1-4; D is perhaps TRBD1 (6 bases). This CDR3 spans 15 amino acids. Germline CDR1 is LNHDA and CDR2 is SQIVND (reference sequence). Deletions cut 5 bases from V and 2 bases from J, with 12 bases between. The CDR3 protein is CASSHAQGTNEKLFF. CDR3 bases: TGTGCCAGTAGTCACGCACAGGGTACTAATGAAAAACTGTTTTTT.

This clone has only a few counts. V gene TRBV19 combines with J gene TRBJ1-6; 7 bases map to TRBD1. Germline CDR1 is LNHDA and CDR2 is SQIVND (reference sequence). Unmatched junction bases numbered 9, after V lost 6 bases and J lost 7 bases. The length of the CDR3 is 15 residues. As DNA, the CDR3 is TGTGCCAGTAGACAACAGGGGAGAGGGAATTCACCCCTCCACTTT. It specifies CASRQQGRGNSPLHF.

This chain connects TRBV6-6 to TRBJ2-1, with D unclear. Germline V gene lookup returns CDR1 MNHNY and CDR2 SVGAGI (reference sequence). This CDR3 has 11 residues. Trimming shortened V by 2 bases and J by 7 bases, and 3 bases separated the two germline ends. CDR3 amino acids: CASSYMNEQFF. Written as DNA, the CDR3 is TGTGCCAGCAGTTACATGAATGAGCAGTTCTTC.